This T cell receptor (beta chain) was captured by sequencing in a study of blood T cell repertoires in COVID-19. Study-wide context: Some COVID-19 samples were acute and others convalescent; all came from the United States, Italy and Spain. PBMCs, B-cell-depleted T cells, or T cells were the source of the cDNA or gDNA that made up the material.

The authors' processing: Estimates of nucleated cell counts were drawn from the amplification of reference gene primers. The data were produced by immunoSEQ multiplex PCR, yet TCRdb's version contains in-frame clones alone and is incomplete. D and trimming come from the DNA, and the V and J calls and clone size come from that table. The table records around 200,000 clones, about 90% of them present only once. The CDR3 is made up of 13 amino acids. CDR1 and CDR2 from the germline V gene are SGDLS and YYNGEE. V was clipped by 1 base and J by 2 bases, with 4 bases between them. Sample: peripheral blood. The sequence came from a man aged 45-65 years with acute or convalescent COVID-19. The V gene is TRBV9, the J gene TRBJ1-5; D gene unclear. In nucleotides, the CDR3 is TGTGCCAGCAGCGTAACGGGCAATCAGCCCCAGCATTTT. It specifies CASSVTGNQPQHF.